These T cell receptor beta chains were read from a single sample in a study of cytomegalovirus exposure and HLA in healthy donors. Generated by immunoSEQ multiplex PCR, the TCRdb table keeps only in-frame clones and is missing some. The sample includes about 100,000 clones, 77% of them seen just once. The sequenced sample was PBMCs. The receptors come from a male donor in good health and CMV-seronegative. Each CDR3 is given with its conserved first and last residue. Not every row has a clone size; where given, it reads once, few, many or a size class.

>NA|TRBJ2-7|TRBV6-5
CASSWDSLTYEQYF
>NA|TRBJ1-1|TRBV2
CAGSASQNTEAFF
>NA|TRBJ2-7|TRBV7-8
CASSLGGLGSYEQYF
>NA|TRBJ2-7|TRBV7-6
CASSSSGLSYEQYF
>few|TRBJ1-5|TRBV27
CASSPTGGLYQPQHF
>NA|TRBJ2-3|TRBV7-3
CASSRNAKGPFAPDTQYF
>NA|TRBJ2-5|TRBV5-4
CASSFRRVKGSETQYF
>few|TRBJ2-7|TRBV5-1
CASKTEISSYEQYF
>NA|TRBJ2-2|TRBV5-8
CASSAGGDELFF
>few|TRBJ2-2|TRBV6-6
CASSYEGTGELFF
>NA|TRBJ2-7|TRBV5-4
CASSPSDGQNSYEQYF
>NA|TRBJ1-2|TRBV25-1
CASSGRSKAGTSYGYTF
>NA|TRBJ1-2|TRBV5-6
CASSSDTGSTNYGYTF
>NA|TRBJ1-5|TRBV30
CAWSLHQGSNQPQHF
>NA|TRBJ1-2|TRBV19
CASSIEQSYGYTF
>NA|TRBJ2-3|TRBV11-3
CASSPGLGVTDTQYF
>once|TRBJ1-4|TRBV5-6
CASSDPRQLNEKLFF
>few|TRBJ2-6|TRBV28
CASTQGSTGANVLTF
>NA|TRBJ2-7|TRBV7-9
CASRPGQGPYEQYF
>NA|TRBJ2-7|TRBV9
CASSVGEFNEQYF
>NA|TRBJ2-2|TRBV27
CASSSLRELFF
>NA|NA|TRBV4-1
CASSPQWNGEIGEQYF
>NA|TRBJ2-1|TRBV19
CASRGRTSGRALPQFF
>once|TRBJ2-5|TRBV7-9
CASSLSGIKETQYF
>NA|TRBJ1-1|TRBV28
CARRRGGDTEAFF
>NA|TRBJ2-1|TRBV23-1
CASSQNQGTGDRREVVNEQFF
>NA|TRBJ2-4|TRBV30
CAWSAGAGGNIQYF
>NA|TRBJ2-2|TRBV25-1
CASSDSGRRTGELFF
>NA|TRBJ2-3|TRBV7-2
CASSLGAPTDTQYF
>NA|TRBJ2-1|TRBV5-1
CASSLVQRRSYNEQFF
>NA|TRBJ1-1|TRBV30
CAWSGQTEAFF
>NA|TRBJ2-5|TRBV4-1
CASSQPGLAGQETQYF
>NA|TRBJ2-3|TRBV6-1
CASSKLGGGGDTQYF
>NA|TRBJ2-2|TRBV11-3
CASSPRLAGEGGELFF
>NA|TRBJ1-2|TRBV27
CASSGTGGPNYGYTF
>NA|TRBJ2-1|TRBV19
CASSIFPGSYNEQFF
>NA|TRBJ2-7|TRBV21-1
CASSKVPRGTYEQYF
>NA|TRBJ2-7|TRBV11-2
CASRETAAGYEQYF
>NA|TRBJ2-1|TRBV27
CASVNGQAWRNEQFF